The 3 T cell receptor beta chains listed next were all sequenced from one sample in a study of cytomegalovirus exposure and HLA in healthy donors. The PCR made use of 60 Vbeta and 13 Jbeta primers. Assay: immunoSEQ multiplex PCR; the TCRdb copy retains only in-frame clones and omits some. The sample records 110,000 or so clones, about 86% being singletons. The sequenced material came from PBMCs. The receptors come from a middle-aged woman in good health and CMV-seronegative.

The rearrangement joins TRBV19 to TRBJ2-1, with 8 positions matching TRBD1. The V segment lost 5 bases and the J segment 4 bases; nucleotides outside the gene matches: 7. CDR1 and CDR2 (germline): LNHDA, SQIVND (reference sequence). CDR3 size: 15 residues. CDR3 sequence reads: CASSAGGAPYNEQFF. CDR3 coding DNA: TGTGCCAGTAGTGCAGGGGGCGCTCCGTACAATGAGCAGTTCTTC.

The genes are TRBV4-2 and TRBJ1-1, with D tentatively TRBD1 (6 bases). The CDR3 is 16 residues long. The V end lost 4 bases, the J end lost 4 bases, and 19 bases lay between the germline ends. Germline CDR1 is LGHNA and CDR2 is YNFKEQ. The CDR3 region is CASSRLLGALGTEAFF. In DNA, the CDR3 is TGTGCCAGCAGCCGACTGTTGGGGGCGTTGGGCACTGAAGCTTTCTTT.

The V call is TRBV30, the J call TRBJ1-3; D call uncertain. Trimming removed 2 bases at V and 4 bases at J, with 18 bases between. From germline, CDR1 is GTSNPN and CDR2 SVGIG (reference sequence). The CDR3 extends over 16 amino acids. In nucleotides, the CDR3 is TGTGCCTGGAGTCACTCCTTCGGGAGTCTGGGAAACACCATATATTTT. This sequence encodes CAWSHSFGSLGNTIYF.